The 10 T cell receptor beta chains listed next were all sequenced from one sample in a study of CD8+CD57+ T cells in acquired aplastic anemia. Genomic DNA was employed as the template in profiling TCR beta VDJ and CDR3. Using its own MiXCR run on the reads, TCRdb lists one record per CDR3 protein. The sample gives 400,000 to 450,000 distinct CDR3 sequences, approximately 70% of which show up once; 3.5% to 4.5% is in the top ten. The material sequenced was sorted CD4+, CD8+, or CD8+CD57+ T cells (not recorded which) from PBMCs. All receptors derive from a human donor in good health, serving as a control.

This clonotype was picked up many times. V gene TRBV29-1 combines with J gene TRBJ1-1, with D hard to call. The CDR3 extends over 12 amino acids. Between the trimmed V and J ends, which lost 3 bases and 1 base, there was a span of 6 bases. Germline V gene lookup returns CDR1 SQVTM and CDR2 ANQGSEA. As DNA, the CDR3 is TGCAGCGTTGACTCCTGGAACACTGAAGCTTTCTTT. It encodes CSVDSWNTEAFF. The full variable domain, rest sourced from reference TRBV29-1 and TRBJ1-1, is SAVISQKPSRDICQRGTSLTIQCQVDSQVTMMFWYRQQPGQSLTLIATANQGSEATYESGFVIDKFPISRPNLTFSTLTVSNMSPEDSSIYLCSVDSWNTEAFFGQGTRLTVV.

Notes on this clonotype: At one end the junction does not follow the germline gene, possibly because of a read error. CDR3 sequence reads: CASSTGRSNQPQHF. The CDR3 DNA sequence: TGTGCCAGTAGTACCGGGCGGAGCAATCAGCCTCAGCACTTT. The rearrangement links TRBV19 to TRBJ1-5, with D unresolved. CDR3 size: 14 residues. Germline V lookup: CDR1 LNHDA, CDR2 SQIVND (reference sequence).

As concerns this clonotype: At one end, the junction sequence differs from germline, possibly due to a read error. J is TRBJ2-1 and V is TRBV12-3 or TRBV12-4, with D perhaps TRBD2 (5 bases). CDR3 length: 14 residues. CDR3: CASSKSGSYNGQSF. DNA for the CDR3: TGTGCCAGCAGTAAGTCGGGGTCCTACAATGGGCAGTCCTTC.

There are many counts of this clonotype. The V gene is TRBV7-6, the J gene TRBJ1-3, with 7 bases matching TRBD1. The ends lost 5 bases at V and 4 bases at J; junction bases unmatched: 8. Per germline, CDR1 SGHVS and CDR2 FNYEAQ. This CDR3 has 15 residues. CDR3 protein: CASSPQTGSGNTIYF. CDR3 DNA: TGTGCCAGCAGCCCCCAGACAGGGTCCGGAAACACCATATATTTT.

This clonotype appeared a few times. The chain has TRBV6-2 or TRBV6-3 and TRBJ2-2; TRBD2 aligns across 14 bases. The ends lost 8 bases at V and 1 base at J; junction bases unmatched: 6. This CDR3 comprises 17 residues. Germline lookup yields CDR1 MNHEY and CDR2 SVGEGT. Here the CDR3 reads CASSGLAGAQNTGELFF. The CDR3 region has the DNA TGTGCCAGCTCGGGACTAGCGGGGGCCCAGAACACCGGGGAGCTGTTTTTT.

The rearrangement links TRBV7-3 to TRBJ2-7; D may match TRBD1 or TRBD2 (5 bases each). The CDR3 totals 15 residues. The germline V gene encodes CDR1 SGHTA and CDR2 FQGTGA. V was trimmed by 5 bases and J by 3 bases, leaving 17 bases between them. The CDR3 DNA sequence: TGTGCCAGCAGCCGGGGACGGGATTTAAACTACGAGCAGTACTTC. Translation: CASSRGRDLNYEQYF.

Notes on this clonotype: Compared with germline, one end of the junction differs, possibly owing to a read error. The rearrangement links TRBV7-9 to TRBJ2-7, with TRBD1 as a possible D gene (6 bases). The germline V gene encodes CDR1 SEHNR and CDR2 FQNEAQ (reference sequence). This CDR3 contains 12 residues. The CDR3, as DNA: TGCCAAAGGACAGTGGGCTCCTACGAGCAGTACTTC. Protein sequence: CQRTVGSYEQYF.

This clonotype occurred many times. One end of the junction fails to match germline, which may point to a read error. The gene calls are TRBV29-1 and TRBJ2-5; 13 bases are a match to TRBD2. The CDR3 length is 11 residues. CDR1 SQVTM and CDR2 ANQGSEA come from the germline V gene. In DNA form, the CDR3 reads TGCAGCACCTGGACTAGCGGGGGCCCTGACTTC. Translated, it gives CSTWTSGGPDF.

A word on this clonotype: No conserved phenylalanine or tryptophan ends this CDR3, so it is likely a read error. The DNA is omitted, as the CDR3 cannot be located on it reliably, and the CDR3 follows TCRdb's listing. This chain uses TRBV7-2 with TRBJ2-4; the table's D call of TRBD2 was not tested on the DNA. The CDR3 is 13 amino acids in total, end residues counted. CDR1 SGHTA and CDR2 FQGNSA come from the germline V gene. This CDR3 reads CASSLGGPPSTDT.

This chain connects TRBV5-1 to TRBJ2-3; unclear D gene. The CDR3 loop spans 17 amino acids. Trimming took off 0 bases at V and 1 base at J, with 15 bases between the two ends. Germline assignment: CDR1 SGHRS and CDR2 YFSETQ. CDR3 bases: TGCGCCAGCAGCTTGGAACCCCTAGACACTCGCACAGATACGCAGTATTTT. As protein: CASSLEPLDTRTDTQYF.